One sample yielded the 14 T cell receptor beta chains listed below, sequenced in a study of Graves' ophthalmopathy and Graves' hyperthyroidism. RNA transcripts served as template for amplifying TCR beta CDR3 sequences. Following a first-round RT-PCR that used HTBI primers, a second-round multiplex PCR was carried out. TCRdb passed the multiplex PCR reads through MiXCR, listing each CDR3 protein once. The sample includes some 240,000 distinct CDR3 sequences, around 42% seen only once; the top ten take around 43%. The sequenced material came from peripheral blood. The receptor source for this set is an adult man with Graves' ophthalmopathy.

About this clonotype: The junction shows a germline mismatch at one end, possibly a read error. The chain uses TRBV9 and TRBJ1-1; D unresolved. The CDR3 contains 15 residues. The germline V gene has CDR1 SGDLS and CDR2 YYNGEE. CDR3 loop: CASSLGTGMNTVAFF. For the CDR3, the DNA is TGTGCCAGCAGCCTCGGCACGGGGATGAACACTGTAGCTTTCTTT.

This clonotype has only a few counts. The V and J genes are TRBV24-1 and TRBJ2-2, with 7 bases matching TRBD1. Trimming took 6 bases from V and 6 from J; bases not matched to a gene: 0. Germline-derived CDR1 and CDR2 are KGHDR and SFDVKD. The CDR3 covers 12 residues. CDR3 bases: TGTGCCACCAGTCAGGGGGCCGGGGAGCTGTTTTTT. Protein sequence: CATSQGAGELFF.

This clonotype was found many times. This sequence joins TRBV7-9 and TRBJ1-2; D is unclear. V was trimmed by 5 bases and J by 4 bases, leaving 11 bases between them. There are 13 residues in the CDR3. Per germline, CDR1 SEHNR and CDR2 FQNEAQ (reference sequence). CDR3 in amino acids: CASSQDGSYGYTF. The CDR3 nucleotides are TGTGCCAGCAGCCAGGACGGCTCCTATGGCTACACCTTC.

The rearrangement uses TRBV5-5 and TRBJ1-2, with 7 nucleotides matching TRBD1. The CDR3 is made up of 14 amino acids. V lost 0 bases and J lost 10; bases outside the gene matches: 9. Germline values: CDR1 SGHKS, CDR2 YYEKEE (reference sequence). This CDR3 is CASSLETGLMDYTF. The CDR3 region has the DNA TGTGCCAGCAGCTTGGAGACAGGGCTTATGGACTACACCTTC.

As DNA, the CDR3 is TGCAGTGCTAGAGGTTATACCGGGACCGCCGAGCAGTACTTC. The encoded protein is CSARGYTGTAEQYF. The V and J genes are TRBV20-1 and TRBJ2-7, with D possibly called TRBD1 or TRBD2 (5 bases each). The length of the CDR3 is 14 residues. Germline CDR1 reads DFQATT; CDR2 reads SNEGSKA (reference sequence). Trimming removed 1 base at V and 6 bases at J, with 16 bases between.

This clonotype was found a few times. The CDR3 region has the DNA TGCAGTGCTCTCCGGACAGGGACCAGCAATCAGCCCCAGCATTTT. Translating it yields CSALRTGTSNQPQHF. This chain uses TRBV20-1 with TRBJ1-5; 8 bases agree with TRBD1. The CDR3 sequence is 15 residues long. The germline gives CDR1 DFQATT, CDR2 SNEGSKA (reference sequence). The V segment lost 5 bases and the J segment 1 base; nucleotides outside the gene matches: 7.

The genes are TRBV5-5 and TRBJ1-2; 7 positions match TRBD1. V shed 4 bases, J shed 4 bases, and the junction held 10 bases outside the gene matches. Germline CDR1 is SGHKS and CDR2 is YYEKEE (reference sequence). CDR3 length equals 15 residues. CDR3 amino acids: CASSVMMTGTYGYTF. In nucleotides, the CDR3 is TGTGCCAGCAGCGTAATGATGACAGGGACCTATGGCTACACCTTC.

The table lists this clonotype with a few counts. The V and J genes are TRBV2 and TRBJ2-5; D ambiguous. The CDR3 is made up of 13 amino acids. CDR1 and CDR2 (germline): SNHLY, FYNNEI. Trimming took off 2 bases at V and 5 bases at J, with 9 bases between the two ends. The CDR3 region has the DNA TGTGCCAGCAGTGAACATGGGTTGGAGACCCAGTACTTC. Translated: CASSEHGLETQYF.

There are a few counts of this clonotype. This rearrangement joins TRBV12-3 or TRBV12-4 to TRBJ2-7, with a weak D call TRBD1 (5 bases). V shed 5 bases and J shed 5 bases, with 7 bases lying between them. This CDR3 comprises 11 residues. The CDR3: CASSQGHEQYF. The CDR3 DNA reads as TGTGCCAGCAGTCAGGGCCACGAGCAGTACTTC.

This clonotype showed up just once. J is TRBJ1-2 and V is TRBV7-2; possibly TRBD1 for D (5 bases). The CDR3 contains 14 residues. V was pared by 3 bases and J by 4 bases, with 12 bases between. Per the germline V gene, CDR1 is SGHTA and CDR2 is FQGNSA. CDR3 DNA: TGTGCCAGCAGCTTGGAGACAGTGACCTATGGCTACACCTTC. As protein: CASSLETVTYGYTF. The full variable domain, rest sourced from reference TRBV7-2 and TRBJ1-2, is GAGVSQSPSNKVTEKGKDVELRCDPISGHTALYWYRQSLGQGLEFLIYFQGNSAPDKSGLPSDRFSAERTGGSVSTLTIQRTQQEDSAVYLCASSLETVTYGYTFGSGTRLTVV.

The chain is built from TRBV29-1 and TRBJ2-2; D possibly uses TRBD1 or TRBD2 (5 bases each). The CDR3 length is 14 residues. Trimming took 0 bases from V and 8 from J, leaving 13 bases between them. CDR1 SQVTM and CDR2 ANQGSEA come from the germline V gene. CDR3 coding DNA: TGCAGCGTTGAAGAGGAGAGGGGTGGGGGGGAGCTGTTTTTT. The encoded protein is CSVEEERGGGELFF.

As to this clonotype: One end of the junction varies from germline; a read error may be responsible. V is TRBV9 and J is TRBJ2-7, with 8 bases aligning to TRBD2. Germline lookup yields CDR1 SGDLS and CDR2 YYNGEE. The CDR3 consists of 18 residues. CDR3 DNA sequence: TGCGCCAGCAGCTTGGCACTAGCGGCGAAAAGGAGCTCCTACGAGCAGTACTTC. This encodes CASSLALAAKRSSYEQYF. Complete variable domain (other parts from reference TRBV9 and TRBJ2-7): DSGVTQTPKHLITATGQRVTLRCSPRSGDLSVYWYQQSLDQGLQFLIQYYNGEERAKGNILERFSAQQFPDLHSELNLSSLELGDSALYFCASSLALAAKRSSYEQYFGPGTRLTVT.

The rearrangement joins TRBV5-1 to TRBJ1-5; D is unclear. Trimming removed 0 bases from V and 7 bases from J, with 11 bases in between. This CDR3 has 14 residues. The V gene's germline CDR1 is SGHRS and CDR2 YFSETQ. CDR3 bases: TGCGCCAGCAGCTTGGAGGCAGAAGGCCAGCCCCAGCATTTT. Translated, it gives CASSLEAEGQPQHF.

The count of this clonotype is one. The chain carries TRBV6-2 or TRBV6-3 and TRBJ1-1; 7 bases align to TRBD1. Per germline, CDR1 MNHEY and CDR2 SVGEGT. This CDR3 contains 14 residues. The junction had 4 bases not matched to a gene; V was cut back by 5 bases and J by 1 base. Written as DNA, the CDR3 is TGTGCCAGCAGTGGCCGGGACAGGAACACTGAAGCTTTCTTT. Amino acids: CASSGRDRNTEAFF.